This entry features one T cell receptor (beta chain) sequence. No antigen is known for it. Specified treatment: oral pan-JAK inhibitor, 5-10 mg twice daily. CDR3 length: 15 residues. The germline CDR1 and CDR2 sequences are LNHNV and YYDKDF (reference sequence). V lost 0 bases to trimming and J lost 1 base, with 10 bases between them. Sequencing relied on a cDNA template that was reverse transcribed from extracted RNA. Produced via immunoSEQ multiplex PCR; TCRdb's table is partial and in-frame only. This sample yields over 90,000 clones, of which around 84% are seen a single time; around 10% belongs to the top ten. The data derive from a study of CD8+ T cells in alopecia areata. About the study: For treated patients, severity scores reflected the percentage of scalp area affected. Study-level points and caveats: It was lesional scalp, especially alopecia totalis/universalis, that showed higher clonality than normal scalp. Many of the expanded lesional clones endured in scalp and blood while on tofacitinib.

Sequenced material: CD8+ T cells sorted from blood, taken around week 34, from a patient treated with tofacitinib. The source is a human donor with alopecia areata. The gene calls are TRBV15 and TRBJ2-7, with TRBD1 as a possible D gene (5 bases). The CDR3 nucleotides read TGTGCCACCAGCAGAGATTCGAGACAGTCCTACGAGCAGTACTTC. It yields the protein CATSRDSRQSYEQYF.